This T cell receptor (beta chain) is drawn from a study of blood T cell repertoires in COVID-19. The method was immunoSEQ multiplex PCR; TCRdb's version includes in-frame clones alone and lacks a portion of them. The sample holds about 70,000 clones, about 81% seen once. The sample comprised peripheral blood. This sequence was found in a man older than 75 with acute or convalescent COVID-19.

CDR3 amino acids: CASSIGIVPPSYEQYF. CDR3 bases: TGTGCCAGTAGTATAGGTATAGTCCCTCCATCCTACGAGCAGTACTTC. The chain employs TRBV19 and TRBJ2-7; D unresolved. Deletions cut 1 base from V and 1 base from J, with 14 bases between. The CDR3 runs 16 residues. Looked up from germline, CDR1 is LNHDA and CDR2 is SQIVND (reference sequence). The complete variable domain, with remaining parts taken from reference TRBV19 and TRBJ2-7, reads DGGITQSPKYLFRKEGQNVTLSCEQNLNHDAMYWYRQDPGQGLRLIYYSQIVNDFQKGDIAEGYSVSREKKESFPLTVTSAQKNPTAFYLCASSIGIVPPSYEQYFGPGTRLTVT.